This is a list of T cell receptor beta chains from one sample in a study of regulatory T cells in long-lasting Graves disease. TCRdb independently ran MiXCR on the multiplex PCR reads; one entry per CDR3 protein. The repertoire consists of 390,000 or so distinct CDR3 sequences, with roughly 24% occurring once and the leading ten covering 25% to 30%. The starting material was peripheral blood mononuclear cells (PBMCs), obtained when the disease was refractory, from a patient treated with antithyroid drugs. The source of these receptors is a woman aged 40-49 years with Graves disease. The CDR3 runs from the conserved cysteine through the conserved F or W. D genes are given only for firm matches. Clone size is given for some rows only: seen once, a few or many times, or a class if the clone is expanded.

>TRBV28|few|TRBJ2-1|.
TGTGCCAGCAGTTTATTCCCCAGGTCGGATGAGCAGTTCTTC
CASSLFPRSDEQFF
>TRBV29-1|.|TRBJ2-2|TRBD2
TGCAGCGTCGGGGACTACTCGAACACCGGGGAGCTGGTTTTT
CSVGDYSNTGELVF
>TRBV13|many|TRBJ2-5|TRBD1
TGTGCCAGCAGCTTATGGGGAGGACAGGGACAACAAGAGACCCAGTACTTC
CASSLWGGQGQQETQYF
>TRBV9|.|TRBJ1-1|.
TGTGCCAGCAGCGTATCCCACGGAACTGAAGCTTTCTTT
CASSVSHGTEAFF
>TRBV12-3/TRBV12-4|many|TRBJ1-5|TRBD1
TGTGCCAGCAGGGGGACAGGGGCAGATCAGCCCCAGCATTTT
CASRGTGADQPQHF
>TRBV20-1|many|TRBJ2-4|.
TGCAGTGCTAGAGCACGGACCCAAAACATTCAGTACTTC
CSARARTQNIQYF
>TRBV11-2|.|TRBJ2-7|.
TGTGCCAGCAGCTTAGTTGGTGGCGGGTCGACCTACGAGCAGTACTTC
CASSLVGGGSTYEQYF
>TRBV6-1|.|TRBJ2-5|.
TGTGCCAGCAGTGAATTTTTTGACTGGGAGGAGACCCAGTACTTC
CASSEFFDWEETQYF
>TRBV5-1|.|TRBJ1-1|TRBD1
TGCGCCAACAGCCCACCGGGACAGGGCACTGAAGCTTTCTTT
CANSPPGQGTEAFF
>TRBV6-1|many|TRBJ2-5|TRBD1
TGTGCCAGCAGACCGCGCGGGACAGGGGGGGAAGAGACCCAGTACTTC
CASRPRGTGGEETQYF
>TRBV12-3/TRBV12-4|.|TRBJ2-1|.
TGTGCCAGCAGTTTTATGGGGGATGAGCAGTTCTTC
CASSFMGDEQFF
>TRBV28|few|TRBJ1-2|.
TGTGCCAGCAGTTCACCTCCGGGACGGGGGACGGTTGGCTACACCTTC
CASSSPPGRGTVGYTF
>TRBV9|.|TRBJ2-2|.
TGTGCCAGCAGCCAAATGGCGGATACGAACACCGGGGAGCTGTTTTTT
CASSQMADTNTGELFF
>TRBV29-1|many|TRBJ2-7|.
TGCAGCGTTGCCGCTTCCACCTACGAGCAGTACTTC
CSVAASTYEQYF
>TRBV19|.|TRBJ2-6|.
TGTGCCAGTAGTACCCACCCCCGGACCTCTGGGGCCAACGTCCTGACTTTC
CASSTHPRTSGANVLTF
>TRBV5-1|.|TRBJ2-1|.
TGCGCCAGCAGCCTTATGACTCTAGCCAACAATGAGCAGTTCTTC
CASSLMTLANNEQFF
>TRBV27|many|TRBJ2-7|TRBD2
TGTGCCAGCAGTTTATCGGTTCGGACTAGCTCCTTTTACGAGCAGTACTTC
CASSLSVRTSSFYEQYF
>TRBV12-3/TRBV12-4|.|TRBJ2-7|TRBD2
TGTGCCAGCAGTTTAGGGCTAGCGGGAGTTAACGAGCAGTACTTC
CASSLGLAGVNEQYF
>TRBV5-1|.|TRBJ2-7|TRBD2
TGCGCCAGCAGCTATGGACTAGCGGGAGGGGGTGAGCAGTACTTC
CASSYGLAGGGEQYF
>TRBV5-6|few|TRBJ2-7|TRBD2
TGTGCCAGCAGCCCCGGGACTAGCGGGAGGAACGAGCAGTACTTC
CASSPGTSGRNEQYF
>TRBV28|.|TRBJ2-3|TRBD1
TGTGCCAGCTTCAAGAACAGGGGAAGCACAGATACGCAGTATTTT
CASFKNRGSTDTQYF
>TRBV2|many|TRBJ2-2|.
TGTGCCAGCAGGGGAGGAGGCACCGGGGAGCTGTTTTTT
CASRGGGTGELFF
>TRBV5-5|.|TRBJ2-7|.
TGTGCCAGCAGCTCCGGACTAATCCACGAGCAGTACTTC
CASSSGLIHEQYF
>TRBV25-1|few|TRBJ1-1|TRBD1
TGTGCCAGCAGTGTTGGGACAGGGGTGAACACTGAAGCTTTCTTT
CASSVGTGVNTEAFF
>TRBV6-4|many|TRBJ2-5|TRBD2
TGTGCCAGCAAGAAGACTAGCGGGCCACAAGAGACCCAGTACTTC
CASKKTSGPQETQYF
>TRBV27|many|TRBJ1-1|.
TGTGCCAGCAGTTTAACATATACAAGGAGGGAAGCTTTCTTT
CASSLTYTRREAFF
>TRBV19|.|TRBJ1-1|.
TGTGCCAGTACCATAGGGGGGGCCGCGAACACTGAAGCTTTCTTT
CASTIGGAANTEAFF
>TRBV20-1|.|TRBJ1-1|.
TGCAGTGCCCAGAGCCGCTTAAACACTGAAGCTTTCTTT
CSAQSRLNTEAFF
>TRBV6-1|.|TRBJ1-4|TRBD1
TGTGCCAGCAGCACCACATGGACAGGGGTGGAAAAACTGTTTTTT
CASSTTWTGVEKLFF
>TRBV10-3|few|TRBJ2-7|TRBD2
TGTGCCACCAGTGATCCTACTCTAGCGGGAGGTGCCTACGAGCAGTACTTC
CATSDPTLAGGAYEQYF
>TRBV4-1|.|TRBJ2-7|TRBD1
TGCGCCAGCAGCCAATCCCCCCGGACAGGACCCTCCTACGAGCAGTACTTC
CASSQSPRTGPSYEQYF
>TRBV28|many|TRBJ1-4|.
TGTGCCAGCAGTTTAGCCCCCGGGTCTAATGAAAAACTGTTTTTT
CASSLAPGSNEKLFF
>TRBV6-1|many|TRBJ1-1|TRBD1
TGTGCCAGCACCGCCGGACAGGGTACCACTGAAGCTTTCTTT
CASTAGQGTTEAFF
>TRBV15|many|TRBJ1-2|.
TGTGCCACCAGCAGAGATGATTGGGAAATCAATGGCTACACCTTC
CATSRDDWEINGYTF
>TRBV6-1|many|TRBJ2-7|TRBD2
TGTGCCAGTTACGTAGGACTAGCGGTTAACTCCTACGAGCAGTACTTC
CASYVGLAVNSYEQYF
>TRBV20-1|.|TRBJ2-7|.
TGCAGTGCCACCTTTAGGGAGCTTCGGTACGAGCAGTACTTC
CSATFRELRYEQYF
>TRBV7-9|many|TRBJ1-1|.
TGTGCCAGCAGCTTGCTTACTGAGGCTTTCTTT
CASSLLTEAFF
>TRBV29-1|.|TRBJ1-1|.
TGCAGCCATGTGGGGGCTGAAGCTTTCTTT
CSHVGAEAFF